Shown below are 30 T cell receptor beta chains from a single sample sequenced in a study of CD8 T cells in ankylosing spondylitis. Study outcomes and limitations: It appeared that ankylosing spondylitis blood was characterized by a TCR beta motif of several highly homologous variants.

These TCRs' antigens remain unknown. MiXCR, run by TCRdb on the 5' RACE reads, gives a single entry per CDR3 protein. The sample holds around 130,000 distinct CDR3 sequences, roughly a sixth seen once. What was sequenced was blood, either unsorted or a sorted T cell fraction (not recorded which). The receptors stem from a male donor with ankylosing spondylitis.

The chain recombines TRBV4-2 with TRBJ1-1; D uncertain. Germline CDR1 reads LGHNA; CDR2 reads YNFKEQ. Deletions cut 1 base from V and 0 bases from J, with 15 bases between. CDR3 length: 17 amino acids. In DNA form, the CDR3 reads TGTGCCAGCAGCCAAGGTGAAGCAGGAGAATTGAACACTGAAGCTTTCTTT. It translates to CASSQGEAGELNTEAFF.

This clonotype was observed a few times. V and J are TRBV4-1 and TRBJ1-2; D is unclear. V was shortened by 1 base and J by 8 bases, with 20 bases between the two germline ends. Looked up from germline, CDR1 is MGHRA and CDR2 is YSYEKL. The CDR3 is made up of 16 amino acids. Here the CDR3 DNA reads TGCGCCAGCAGCCAAGCGAGTTCCTGGTCCTCGGGAGGCTACACCTTC. This codes for CASSQASSWSSGGYTF.

The chain employs TRBV7-9 and TRBJ1-1; no clear D gene. Germline assignment: CDR1 SEHNR and CDR2 FQNEAQ (reference sequence). The germline V and J ends were trimmed by 3 bases and 2 bases, with 10 bases remaining between them. The CDR3 consists of 14 residues. The CDR3 sequence is CASSLVRSNTEAFF. The CDR3 DNA reads TGTGCCAGCAGCTTGGTTCGCAGCAACACTGAAGCTTTCTTT.

This rearrangement joins TRBV7-6 to TRBJ2-2; tentatively, D is TRBD1 (5 bases). Trimming removed 5 bases from V and 3 bases from J, with 10 bases in between. This CDR3 has 14 residues. Germline-derived CDR1 and CDR2 are SGHVS and FNYEAQ. CDR3 residues: CASSPQGDTGELFF. DNA for the CDR3: TGTGCCAGCAGCCCCCAGGGCGACACCGGGGAGCTGTTTTTT.

V gene TRBV27 combines with J gene TRBJ2-2; tentatively, D is TRBD2 (5 bases). CDR3 length equals 16 residues. V shed 3 bases and J shed 5 bases, with 16 bases lying between them. Germline V lookup: CDR1 MNHEY, CDR2 SMNVEV (reference sequence). The CDR3 nucleotides are TGTGCCAGCAGTTTCGGGGTAGGCTTGTGGACCGGGGAGCTGTTTTTT. Protein product: CASSFGVGLWTGELFF.

This clonotype was counted a few times. The chain links TRBV7-9 to TRBJ2-7; D might be TRBD1 (5 bases). The CDR3 contains 14 residues. Germline CDR1 is SEHNR and CDR2 is FQNEAQ (reference sequence). Trimming removed 4 bases at V and 3 bases at J, with 13 bases between. The CDR3 loop reads CASSSTDSDYEQYF. The CDR3, as DNA: TGTGCCAGCAGCTCCACAGACAGTGACTACGAGCAGTACTTC.

The chain couples TRBV9 to TRBJ1-2; D not certain. CDR3 length equals 12 residues. Germline assignment: CDR1 SGDLS and CDR2 YYNGEE. V shed 3 bases and J shed 7 bases, with 10 bases lying between them. The CDR3 is CASSGTGFGYTF. DNA of the CDR3: TGTGCCAGCAGCGGGACGGGCTTTGGCTACACCTTC.

This rearrangement joins TRBV12-3 or TRBV12-4 to TRBJ2-5, with a possible D match to TRBD1 (5 bases). The CDR3 contains 15 residues. V dropped 6 bases and J dropped 1 base, with 15 bases sitting between them. The CDR3, as DNA: TGTGCCAGCAGCAAGCCAGGGTCCCCCCAAGAGACCCAGTACTTC. Translating it yields CASSKPGSPQETQYF.

The rearrangement uses TRBV29-1 and TRBJ1-2, with 7 bases identical to TRBD1. Germline V gene sequence: CDR1 SQVTM, CDR2 ANQGSEA. Unmatched junction bases numbered 12, after V lost 7 bases and J lost 4 bases. CDR3 length: 14 amino acids. The CDR3 loop reads CSGGEGGTVYGYTF. CDR3 nucleotides: TGCAGCGGAGGGGAAGGAGGGACAGTCTATGGCTACACCTTC.

This clonotype was counted a few times. This rearrangement joins TRBV5-5 to TRBJ2-3; D could derive from TRBD1 or TRBD2 (5 bases each). Between the trimmed V and J ends, which lost 2 bases and 2 bases, there was a span of 15 bases. The CDR3 runs 16 residues. Germline CDR1 reads SGHKS; CDR2 reads YYEKEE (reference sequence). In DNA, the CDR3 is TGTGCCAGCAGCTTTGTTCTGGGGACCTACACAGATACGCAGTATTTT. This sequence encodes CASSFVLGTYTDTQYF.

There are a few counts of this clonotype. V is TRBV7-8 and J is TRBJ2-5; 7 nucleotides match TRBD1. With 2 bases clipped from V and 9 bases from J, the junction kept 6 bases outside the gene matches. CDR3 length: 13 amino acids. Germline CDR1 SGHVS, CDR2 FQNEAQ. Here the CDR3 reads CASSLYGQVPQYF. For the CDR3, the DNA is TGTGCCAGCAGCTTATACGGACAGGTACCCCAGTACTTC.

V usage is TRBV27 and J usage is TRBJ1-1, with D perhaps TRBD1 (5 bases). Germline values: CDR1 MNHEY, CDR2 SMNVEV (reference sequence). The CDR3 has 16 amino acids. With 3 bases removed from V and 4 bases from J, the gap between germline ends came to 18 bases. CDR3 in DNA: TGTGCCAGCAGTTTGTTACCGGGGCCCGCGGGCACTGAAGCTTTCTTT. This encodes CASSLLPGPAGTEAFF.

The V call is TRBV20-1, the J call TRBJ2-7; 8 bases match TRBD1. The CDR3 is made up of 15 amino acids. CDR1 is DFQATT and CDR2 is SNEGSKA in the germline V gene (reference sequence). V lost 0 bases and J lost 7; bases outside the gene matches: 11. The CDR3 region is CSARDLTGAPWEQYF. The CDR3 DNA is TGCAGTGCTAGAGATCTGACAGGGGCGCCTTGGGAGCAGTACTTC.

This clonotype was counted ten times or more. The chain employs TRBV9 and TRBJ2-7; D gene uncertain. The germline V gene has CDR1 SGDLS and CDR2 YYNGEE. The length of the CDR3 is 14 residues. Trimming took off 0 bases at V and 5 bases at J, with 12 bases between the two ends. Here the CDR3 reads CASSVDPALDEQYF. CDR3 nucleotides: TGTGCCAGCAGCGTAGACCCGGCCCTCGACGAGCAGTACTTC.

This clonotype was recorded a few times. The chain has TRBV15 and TRBJ1-4; D perhaps matches TRBD1 (5 bases). Between the trimmed V and J ends, which lost 2 bases and 10 bases, there was a span of 8 bases. The V gene's germline CDR1 is LNHNV and CDR2 YYDKDF (reference sequence). This CDR3 is 12 amino acids long. The CDR3 DNA reads as TGTGCCACCAGCAGACAGGGAGGAAAACTGTTTTTT. This codes for CATSRQGGKLFF.

This clonotype was counted between two and nine times. The V gene is TRBV20-1, the J gene TRBJ2-3, with D possibly being TRBD1 or TRBD2 (5 bases each). Germline CDR1 reads DFQATT; CDR2 reads SNEGSKA (reference sequence). This CDR3 is 17 amino acids long. V lost 2 bases and J lost 0, with 18 bases in between. CDR3 nucleotide sequence: TGCAGTGCTAGACGCCTCCCCGGGGCTGCTAGCACAGATACGCAGTATTTT. Its translation: CSARRLPGAASTDTQYF.

This clonotype was counted at least ten times. The chain recombines TRBV29-1 with TRBJ2-1; D ambiguous. The CDR3 covers 11 residues. The germline V gene has CDR1 SQVTM and CDR2 ANQGSEA. V lost 5 bases to trimming and J lost 5 bases, with 7 bases between them. CDR3 DNA: TGCAGCGTTACTCAAAACAATGAGCAGTTCTTC. Its protein product is CSVTQNNEQFF.

This clonotype was seen only a few times. The chain employs TRBV28 and TRBJ2-2; 7 bases align to TRBD1. V was clipped by 6 bases and J by 6 bases; unmatched bases: 1. This CDR3 comprises 12 residues. Germline values: CDR1 MDHEN, CDR2 SYDVKM. DNA of the CDR3: TGTGCCAGCAGCCAGGGGGCCGGGGAGCTGTTTTTT. Translated, it gives CASSQGAGELFF.

This clonotype was detected only a few times. V gene TRBV7-2 combines with J gene TRBJ2-4; D is perhaps TRBD1 (5 bases). The CDR3 consists of 13 residues. Trimming removed 1 base at V and 8 bases at J, with 9 bases between. The V gene's germline CDR1 is SGHTA and CDR2 FQGNSA. The CDR3 loop is CASSLDRSHIQYF. Written as DNA, the CDR3 is TGTGCCAGCAGCTTAGACAGGTCACACATTCAGTACTTC.

This clonotype showed up many times. CDR3 amino acids: CASSPEITSTDTQYF. CDR3 DNA sequence: TGTGCCAGCTCACCCGAGATAACAAGCACAGATACGCAGTATTTT. This chain connects TRBV18 to TRBJ2-3; D is unclear. The CDR3 loop spans 15 amino acids. Germline V gene data show CDR1 as KGHSH and CDR2 as LQKENI. The V gene lost 3 bases and the J gene lost 0 bases, with 10 bases spanning the gap.

The rearrangement joins TRBV29-1 to TRBJ1-1, with D unresolved. The CDR3 totals 13 residues. CDR1 is SQVTM, CDR2 ANQGSEA, per germline. With 7 bases removed from V and 0 bases from J, the gap between germline ends came to 12 bases. CDR3 protein: CSAVGPLNTEAFF. DNA of the CDR3: TGCAGCGCTGTCGGACCGTTGAACACTGAAGCTTTCTTT.

The J gene is TRBJ2-1, the V gene TRBV25-1; TRBD2 agrees at 16 bases. The CDR3 is 18 residues long. V gave up 4 bases and J gave up 3 bases; unmatched junction bases: 6. The germline CDR1 and CDR2 sequences are MGHDK and SYGVNS. CDR3 nucleotide sequence: TGTGCCAGCAGTGGAGGGACTAGCGGGAGGGCCCTCTACAATGAGCAGTTCTTC. Its protein is CASSGGTSGRALYNEQFF.

The rearrangement joins TRBV6-5 to TRBJ1-2; D is uncertain. The CDR3 is 14 residues long. In germline, CDR1 is MNHEY, CDR2 SVGAGI. With 0 bases removed from V and 7 bases from J, the gap between germline ends came to 12 bases. CDR3 bases: TGTGCCAGCAGTTACTCGGTCACAGAACCTGGCTACACCTTC. Residues: CASSYSVTEPGYTF.

This clonotype was seen repeatedly, ten times or more. V and J are TRBV29-1 and TRBJ2-5; D might be TRBD2 (5 bases). This CDR3 comprises 13 residues. V lost 1 base and J lost 0, with 6 bases in between. Germline V gene lookup returns CDR1 SQVTM and CDR2 ANQGSEA. The CDR3 nucleotides are TGCAGCGTTGAAGCGGGGTACCAAGAGACCCAGTACTTC. Protein: CSVEAGYQETQYF.

V gene TRBV28 combines with J gene TRBJ1-4; D is uncertain. Trimming pared 7 bases from V and 5 bases from J, leaving 17 bases between. This CDR3 is built from 15 residues. Germline values: CDR1 MDHEN, CDR2 SYDVKM. CDR3: CASTKEGAGNEKLFF. CDR3 coding DNA: TGTGCCAGCACTAAAGAGGGAGCTGGAAATGAAAAACTGTTTTTT. Filled out from reference TRBV28 and TRBJ1-4, the complete variable domain reads DVKVTQSSRYLVKRTGEKVFLECVQDMDHENMFWYRQDPGLGLRLIYFSYDVKMKEKGDIPEGYSVSREKKERFSLILESASTNQTSMYLCASTKEGAGNEKLFFGSGTQLSVL.

The V call is TRBV4-3, the J call TRBJ2-7, with TRBD2 matching 12 bases. The CDR3 runs 15 residues. J gave up 4 bases and V 2 bases, and 3 bases lay outside the gene matches. Germline V gene data show CDR1 as LGHNA and CDR2 as YSLEER. The CDR3, as DNA: TGCGCCAGCAGCCAATTTGGACTAGCGGGATACGAGCAGTACTTC. Its translation is CASSQFGLAGYEQYF.

This clonotype was seen a handful of times. The rearrangement links TRBV9 to TRBJ2-7, with a possible D match to TRBD1 (5 bases). The germline V gene has CDR1 SGDLS and CDR2 YYNGEE. The CDR3 covers 14 residues. The V end was cut by 0 bases, the J end by 0 bases, with 7 bases between. CDR3 DNA sequence: TGTGCCAGCAGCGTAGGACAGAACTCCTACGAGCAGTACTTC. This translates into CASSVGQNSYEQYF.

The V call is TRBV7-3, the J call TRBJ2-2, with D possibly TRBD2 on 6 matching bases. V was trimmed by 5 bases and J by 6 bases, leaving 16 bases between them. CDR3 length equals 15 residues. Germline lookup yields CDR1 SGHTA and CDR2 FQGTGA. CDR3 protein: CASSLEFGGAGELFF. The CDR3 DNA is TGTGCCAGCAGCCTAGAGTTTGGCGGGGCCGGGGAGCTGTTTTTT.

This clonotype showed up just a few times. This chain joins TRBV27 and TRBJ2-1; D remains unclear. The CDR3 contains 12 residues. Trimming took off 6 bases at V and 9 bases at J, with 12 bases between the two ends. Germline values: CDR1 MNHEY, CDR2 SMNVEV (reference sequence). The CDR3 reads CASSRGVGEQFF. The CDR3 coding sequence is TGTGCCAGCAGCCGTGGGGTGGGTGAGCAGTTCTTC.

This clonotype was counted only a few times. The V gene is TRBV4-3, the J gene TRBJ2-7; 11 positions match TRBD2. Germline trimming cut 6 bases from V and 3 bases from J; bases unmatched to any gene: 13. Germline assignment: CDR1 LGHNA and CDR2 YSLEER. The CDR3 totals 17 residues. CDR3 coding DNA: TGCGCCAGCAGTCACACACGAACTAGCGGGAGAAGCTACGAGCAGTACTTC. It encodes CASSHTRTSGRSYEQYF.